The present T cell receptor beta chain was sequenced within a study of OX40 agonist ivuxolimab in advanced cancers. About the research overall: Patient treatment consisted of intravenous ivuxolimab administration every 2 weeks at 0.01 to 10 mg/kg.

Study-wide results and caveats: Not determined was the antigen specificity of the expanded peripheral T cells. Blood T cells, both CD4+ and CD8+, expanded clonally by week 6 at 0.1 to 3.0 mg/kg.

Sampling times: baseline, cycle 4 day 1, cycle 7 day 1. About this clone: No antigen is known for it.

Sequencing used immunoSEQ multiplex PCR; TCRdb keeps in-frame clones, though not all of them. This sample has around 94,000 clones; approximately 85% occur once, and the top ten carry about 4.1%. The sequences come from CD4+ or CD8+ T cells sorted from blood, collected in a trial of the OX40 agonist ivuxolimab. The TCR was taken from an adult with an advanced solid tumor such as melanoma, head and neck, liver or kidney cancer.

The CDR3 protein is CASSYEGGRNTEAFF. CDR3 DNA sequence: TGTGCCAGCAGTTACGAGGGGGGTCGGAACACTGAAGCTTTCTTT. The gene calls are TRBV6-5 and TRBJ1-1; D may be TRBD1 (6 bases). Germline loops: CDR1 MNHEY, CDR2 SVGAGI. The ends were cut back, 2 bases at V and 1 base at J, with 11 bases in the middle. The length of the CDR3 is 15 residues.